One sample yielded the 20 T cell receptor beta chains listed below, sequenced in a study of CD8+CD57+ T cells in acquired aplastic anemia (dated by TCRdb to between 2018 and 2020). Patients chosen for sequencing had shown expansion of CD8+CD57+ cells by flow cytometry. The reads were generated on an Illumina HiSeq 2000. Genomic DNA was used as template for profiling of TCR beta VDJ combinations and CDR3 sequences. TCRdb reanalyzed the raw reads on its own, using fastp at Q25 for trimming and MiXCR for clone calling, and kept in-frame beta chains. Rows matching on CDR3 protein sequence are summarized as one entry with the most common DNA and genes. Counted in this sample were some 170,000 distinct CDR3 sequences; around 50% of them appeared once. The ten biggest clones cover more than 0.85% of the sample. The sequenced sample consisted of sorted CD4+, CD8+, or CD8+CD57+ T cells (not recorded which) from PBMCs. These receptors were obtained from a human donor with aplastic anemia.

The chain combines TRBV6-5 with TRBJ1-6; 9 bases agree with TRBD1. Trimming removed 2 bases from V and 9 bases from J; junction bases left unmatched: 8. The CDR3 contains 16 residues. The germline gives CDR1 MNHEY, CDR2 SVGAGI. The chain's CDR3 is CASSYEGQGVRSPLHF. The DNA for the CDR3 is TGTGCCAGCAGTTACGAGGGACAGGGTGTCCGTTCACCCCTCCACTTT.

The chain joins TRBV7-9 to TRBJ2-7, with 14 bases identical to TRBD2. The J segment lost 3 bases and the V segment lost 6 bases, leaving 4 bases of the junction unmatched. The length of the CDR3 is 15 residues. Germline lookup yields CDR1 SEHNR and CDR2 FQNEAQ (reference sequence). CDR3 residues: CASSGLAGGLYEQYF. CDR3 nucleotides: TGTGCCAGCAGTGGACTAGCGGGAGGACTCTACGAGCAGTACTTC.

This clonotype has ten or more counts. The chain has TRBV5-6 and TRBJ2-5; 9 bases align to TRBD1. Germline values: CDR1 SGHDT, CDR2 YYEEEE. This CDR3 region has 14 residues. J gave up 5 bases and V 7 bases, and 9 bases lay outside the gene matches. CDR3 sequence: CASDRTGGAETQYF. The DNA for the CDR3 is TGTGCCAGCGACCGTACAGGGGGCGCGGAGACCCAGTACTTC.

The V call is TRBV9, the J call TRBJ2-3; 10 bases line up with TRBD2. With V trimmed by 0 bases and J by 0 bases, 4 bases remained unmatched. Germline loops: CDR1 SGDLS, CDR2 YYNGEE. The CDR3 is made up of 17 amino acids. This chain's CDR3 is CASSVGTSGASTDTQYF. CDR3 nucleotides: TGTGCCAGCAGCGTAGGGACTAGCGGAGCTAGCACAGATACGCAGTATTTT.

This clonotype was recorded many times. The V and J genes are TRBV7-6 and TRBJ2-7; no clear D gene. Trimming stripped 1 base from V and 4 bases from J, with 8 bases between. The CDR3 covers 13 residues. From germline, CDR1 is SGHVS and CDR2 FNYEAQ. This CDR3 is CASSLGNRYEQYF. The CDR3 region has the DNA TGTGCCAGCAGCTTAGGTAATAGGTACGAGCAGTACTTC.

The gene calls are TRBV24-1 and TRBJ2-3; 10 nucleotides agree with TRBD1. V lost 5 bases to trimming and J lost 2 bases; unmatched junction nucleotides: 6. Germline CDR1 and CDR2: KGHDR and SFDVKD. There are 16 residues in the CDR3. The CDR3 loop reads CATSALGTGATDTQYF. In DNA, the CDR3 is TGTGCCACCAGTGCCCTGGGGACAGGGGCCACAGATACGCAGTATTTT.

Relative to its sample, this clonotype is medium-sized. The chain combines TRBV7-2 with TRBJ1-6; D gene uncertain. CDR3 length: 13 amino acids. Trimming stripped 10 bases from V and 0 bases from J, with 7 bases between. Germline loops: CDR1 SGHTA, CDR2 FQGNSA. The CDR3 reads CAIQSSYNSPLHF. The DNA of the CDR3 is TGTGCCATCCAGAGCTCCTATAATTCACCCCTCCACTTT.

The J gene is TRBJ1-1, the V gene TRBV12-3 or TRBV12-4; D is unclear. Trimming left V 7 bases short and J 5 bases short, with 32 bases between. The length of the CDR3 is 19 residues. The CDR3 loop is CASTIPSPGVSPTRTEAFF. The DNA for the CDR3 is TGTGCCAGCACCATACCCTCCCCGGGAGTCAGCCCCACGCGGACTGAAGCTTTCTTT.

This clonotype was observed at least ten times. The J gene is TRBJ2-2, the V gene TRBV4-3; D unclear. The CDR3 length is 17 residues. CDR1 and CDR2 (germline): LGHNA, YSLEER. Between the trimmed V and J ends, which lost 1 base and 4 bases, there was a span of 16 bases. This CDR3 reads CASSQVHLPSGTGELFF. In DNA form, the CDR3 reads TGCGCCAGCAGCCAAGTCCACCTACCCTCGGGCACCGGGGAGCTGTTTTTT.

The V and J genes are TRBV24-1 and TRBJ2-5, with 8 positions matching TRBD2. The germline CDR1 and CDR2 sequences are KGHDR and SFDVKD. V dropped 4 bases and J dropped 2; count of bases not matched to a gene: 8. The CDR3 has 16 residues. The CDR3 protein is CATSDPGRETQETQYF. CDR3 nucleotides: TGTGCCACCAGTGACCCCGGGAGGGAGACACAAGAGACCCAGTACTTC.

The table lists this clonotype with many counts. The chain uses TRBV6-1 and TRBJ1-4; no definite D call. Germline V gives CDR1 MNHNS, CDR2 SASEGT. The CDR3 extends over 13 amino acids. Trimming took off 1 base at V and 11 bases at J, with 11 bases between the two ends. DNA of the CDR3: TGTGCCAGCAGTGAAGGGCCGGGGAGGAAACTGTTTTTT. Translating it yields CASSEGPGRKLFF.

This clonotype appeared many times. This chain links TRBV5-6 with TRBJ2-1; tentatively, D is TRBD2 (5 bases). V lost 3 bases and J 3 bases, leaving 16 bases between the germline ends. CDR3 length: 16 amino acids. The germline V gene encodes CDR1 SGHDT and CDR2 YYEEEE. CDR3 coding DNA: TGTGCCAGCAGCTCCTCTTTCCGGGGAGACTACAATGAGCAGTTCTTC. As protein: CASSSSFRGDYNEQFF.

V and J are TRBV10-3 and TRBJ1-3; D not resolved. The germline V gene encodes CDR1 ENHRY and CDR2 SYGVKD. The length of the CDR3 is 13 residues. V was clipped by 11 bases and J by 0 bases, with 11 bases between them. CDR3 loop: CASEGSSGNTIYF. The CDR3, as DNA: TGTGCCTCTGAAGGGAGCTCTGGAAACACCATATATTTT.

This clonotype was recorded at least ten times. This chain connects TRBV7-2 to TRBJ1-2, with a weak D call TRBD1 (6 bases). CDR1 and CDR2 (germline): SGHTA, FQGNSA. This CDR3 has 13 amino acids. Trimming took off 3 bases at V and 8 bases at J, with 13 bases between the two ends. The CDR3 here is CASSFRGREGYTF. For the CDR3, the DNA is TGTGCCAGCAGCTTCCGGGGGCGGGAGGGCTACACCTTC.

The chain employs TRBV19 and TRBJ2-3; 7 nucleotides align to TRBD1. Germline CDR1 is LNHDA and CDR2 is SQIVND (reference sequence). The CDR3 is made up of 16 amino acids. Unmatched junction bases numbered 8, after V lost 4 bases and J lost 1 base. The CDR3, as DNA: TGTGCCAGTAGTACCGGGACAGTCCCTGGCACAGATACGCAGTATTTT. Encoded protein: CASSTGTVPGTDTQYF.

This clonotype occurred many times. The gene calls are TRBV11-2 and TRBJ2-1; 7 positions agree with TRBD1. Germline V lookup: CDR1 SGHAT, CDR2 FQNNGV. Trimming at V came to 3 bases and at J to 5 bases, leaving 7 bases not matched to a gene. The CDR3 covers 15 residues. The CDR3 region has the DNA TGTGCCAGCAGCTTTGGGGACAGAAGCCACAATGAGCAGTTCTTC. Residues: CASSFGDRSHNEQFF.

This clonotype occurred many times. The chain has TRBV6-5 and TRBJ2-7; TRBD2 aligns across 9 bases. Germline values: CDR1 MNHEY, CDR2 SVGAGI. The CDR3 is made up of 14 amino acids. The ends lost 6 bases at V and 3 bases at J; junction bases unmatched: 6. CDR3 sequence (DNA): TGTGCCAGCAGAGCGGGGGGCTTCCACTACGAGCAGTACTTC. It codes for CASRAGGFHYEQYF.

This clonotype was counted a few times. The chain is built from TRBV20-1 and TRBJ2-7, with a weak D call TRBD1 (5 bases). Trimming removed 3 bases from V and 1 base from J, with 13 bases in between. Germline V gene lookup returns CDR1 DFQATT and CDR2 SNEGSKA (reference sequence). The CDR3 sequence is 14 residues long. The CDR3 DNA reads TGCAGTGCTAGTGCCTTCAGGGAATCCTACGAGCAGTACTTC. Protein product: CSASAFRESYEQYF.

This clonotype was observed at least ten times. The CDR3 DNA reads as TGTGCCAGCAGTTATAGCGCGGTATCCCGAAACACTGAAGCTTTCTTT. Its protein product is CASSYSAVSRNTEAFF. The chain employs TRBV6-6 and TRBJ1-1; no firm D call. Looked up from germline, CDR1 is MNHNY and CDR2 is SVGAGI (reference sequence). V lost 3 bases and J lost 2, with 16 bases in between. The CDR3 sequence is 16 residues long.

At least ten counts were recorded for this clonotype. In nucleotides, the CDR3 is TGCGCCAGCAGTCAATCAAGGGGGGCTGGAGAGACCCAGTACTTC. This encodes CASSQSRGAGETQYF. This sequence joins TRBV5-1 and TRBJ2-5; either TRBD1 or TRBD2 may supply D (6 bases each). The CDR3 length is 15 residues. Germline lookup yields CDR1 SGHRS and CDR2 YFSETQ. Between the trimmed V and J ends, which lost 5 bases and 4 bases, there was a span of 18 bases.